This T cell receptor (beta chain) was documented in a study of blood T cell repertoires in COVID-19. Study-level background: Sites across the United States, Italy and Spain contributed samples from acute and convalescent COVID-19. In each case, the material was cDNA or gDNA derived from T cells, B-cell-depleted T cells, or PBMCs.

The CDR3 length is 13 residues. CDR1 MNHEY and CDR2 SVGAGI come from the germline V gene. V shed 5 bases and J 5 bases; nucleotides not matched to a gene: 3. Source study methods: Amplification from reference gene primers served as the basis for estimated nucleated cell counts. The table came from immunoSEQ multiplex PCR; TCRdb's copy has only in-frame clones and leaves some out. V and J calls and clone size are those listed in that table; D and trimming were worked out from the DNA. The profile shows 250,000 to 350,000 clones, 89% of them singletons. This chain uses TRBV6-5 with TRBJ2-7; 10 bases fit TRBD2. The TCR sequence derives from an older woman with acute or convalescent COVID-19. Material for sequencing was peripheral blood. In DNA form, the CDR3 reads TGTGCCAGCAGTAGGCTAGCGGGAGACGAGCAGTACTTC. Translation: CASSRLAGDEQYF.